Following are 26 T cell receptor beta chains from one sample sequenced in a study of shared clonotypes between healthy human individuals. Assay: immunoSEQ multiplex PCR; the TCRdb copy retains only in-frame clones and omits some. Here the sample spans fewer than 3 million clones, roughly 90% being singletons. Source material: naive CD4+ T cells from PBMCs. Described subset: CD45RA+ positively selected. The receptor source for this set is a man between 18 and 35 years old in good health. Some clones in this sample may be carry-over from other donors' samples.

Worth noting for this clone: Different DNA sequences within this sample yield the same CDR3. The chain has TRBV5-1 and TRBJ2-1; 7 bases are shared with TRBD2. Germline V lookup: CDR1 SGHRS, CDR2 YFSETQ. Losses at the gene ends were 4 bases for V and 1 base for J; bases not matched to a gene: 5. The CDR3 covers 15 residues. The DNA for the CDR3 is TGCGCCAGCAGCCTGGGAGGGGAATCCTACAATGAGCAGTTCTTC. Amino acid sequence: CASSLGGESYNEQFF.

In DNA, the CDR3 is TGTGCCAGCAGCTCCTGGGGACAGGGGATCCAAGAGACCCAGTACTTC. This codes for CASSSWGQGIQETQYF. The V call is TRBV7-7, the J call TRBJ2-5; 10 bases line up with TRBD1. CDR3 size: 16 residues. Germline CDR1 SSHAT, CDR2 FNYEAQ (reference sequence). V trimming: 4 bases; J trimming: 1 base; junction bases outside the gene matches: 6.

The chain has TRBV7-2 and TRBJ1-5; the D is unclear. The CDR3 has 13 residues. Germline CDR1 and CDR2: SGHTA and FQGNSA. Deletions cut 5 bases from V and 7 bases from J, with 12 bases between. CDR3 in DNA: TGTGCCAGCAGCCCCTGGTCGGGACAGCCCCAGCATTTT. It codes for CASSPWSGQPQHF.

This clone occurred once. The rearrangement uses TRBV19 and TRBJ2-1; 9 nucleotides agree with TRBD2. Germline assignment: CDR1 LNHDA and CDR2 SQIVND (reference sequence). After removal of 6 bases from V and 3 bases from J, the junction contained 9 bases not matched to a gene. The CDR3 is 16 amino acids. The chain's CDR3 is CASSFFRTSDYNEQFF. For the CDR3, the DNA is TGTGCCAGTAGCTTCTTTCGGACTAGCGACTACAATGAGCAGTTCTTC. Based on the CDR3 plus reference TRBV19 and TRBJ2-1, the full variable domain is DGGITQSPKYLFRKEGQNVTLSCEQNLNHDAMYWYRQDPGQGLRLIYYSQIVNDFQKGDIAEGYSVSREKKESFPLTVTSAQKNPTAFYLCASSFFRTSDYNEQFFGPGTRLTVL.

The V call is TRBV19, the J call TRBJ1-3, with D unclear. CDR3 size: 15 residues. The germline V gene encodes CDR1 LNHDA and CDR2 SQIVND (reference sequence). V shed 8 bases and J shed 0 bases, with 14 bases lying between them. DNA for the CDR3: TGTGCCAGTCAACCGATTATGTTCTCTGGAAACACCATATATTTT. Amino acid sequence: CASQPIMFSGNTIYF.

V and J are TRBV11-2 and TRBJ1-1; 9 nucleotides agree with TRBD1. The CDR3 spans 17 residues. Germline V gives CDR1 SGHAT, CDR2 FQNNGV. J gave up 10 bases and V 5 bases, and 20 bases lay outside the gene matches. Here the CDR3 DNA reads TGTGCCAGCAGCCCGGTCCCGGGACAGGGAATCGCTGGGGGAGCTTTCTTT. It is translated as CASSPVPGQGIAGGAFF.

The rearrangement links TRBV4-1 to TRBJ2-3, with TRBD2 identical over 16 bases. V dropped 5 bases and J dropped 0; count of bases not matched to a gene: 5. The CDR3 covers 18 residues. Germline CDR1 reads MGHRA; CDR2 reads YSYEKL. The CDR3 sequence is CASSKGTSGRASTDTQYF. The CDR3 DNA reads TGCGCCAGCAGCAAAGGGACTAGCGGGAGGGCTAGCACAGATACGCAGTATTTT.

In DNA, the CDR3 is TGTGCCAGCAGTTTGCCCCCGGAAGGTACTGAAGCTTTCTTT. Protein: CASSLPPEGTEAFF. This chain connects TRBV6-6 to TRBJ1-1; D remains ambiguous. V was pared by 4 bases and J by 5 bases, with 14 bases between. Germline V CDR1 and CDR2: MNHNY, SVGAGI (reference sequence). This CDR3 has 14 residues.

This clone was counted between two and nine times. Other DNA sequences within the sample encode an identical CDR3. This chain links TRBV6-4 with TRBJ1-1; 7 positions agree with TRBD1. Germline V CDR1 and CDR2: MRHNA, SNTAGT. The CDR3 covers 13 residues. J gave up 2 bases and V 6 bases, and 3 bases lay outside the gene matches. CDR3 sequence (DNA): TGTGCCAGCAGCCGGACAGGTAACACTGAAGCTTTCTTT. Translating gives CASSRTGNTEAFF.

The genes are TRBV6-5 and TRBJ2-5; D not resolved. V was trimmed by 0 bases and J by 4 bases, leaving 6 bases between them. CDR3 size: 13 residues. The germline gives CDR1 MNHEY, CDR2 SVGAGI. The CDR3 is CASSYSTSETQYF. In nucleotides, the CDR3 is TGTGCCAGCAGTTACTCGACGTCAGAGACCCAGTACTTC.

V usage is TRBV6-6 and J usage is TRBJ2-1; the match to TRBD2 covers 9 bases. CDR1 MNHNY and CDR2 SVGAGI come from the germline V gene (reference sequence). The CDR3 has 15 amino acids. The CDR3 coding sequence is TGTATATCGAGCGGGAGGATTAGCTCCTACAATGAGCAGTTCTTC. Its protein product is CISSGRISSYNEQFF.

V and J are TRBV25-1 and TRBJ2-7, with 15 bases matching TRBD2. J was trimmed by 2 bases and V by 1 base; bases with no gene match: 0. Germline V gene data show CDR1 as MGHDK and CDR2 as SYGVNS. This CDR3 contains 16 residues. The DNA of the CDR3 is TGTGCCAGCAGTGAATGGACTAGCGGGAGGGCCTACGAGCAGTACTTC. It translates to CASSEWTSGRAYEQYF.

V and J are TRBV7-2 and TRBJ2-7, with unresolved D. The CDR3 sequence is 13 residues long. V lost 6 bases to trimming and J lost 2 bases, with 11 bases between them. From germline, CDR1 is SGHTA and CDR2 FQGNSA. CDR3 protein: CASSSNNPYEQYF. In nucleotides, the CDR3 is TGTGCCAGCAGTTCGAATAACCCCTACGAGCAGTACTTC.

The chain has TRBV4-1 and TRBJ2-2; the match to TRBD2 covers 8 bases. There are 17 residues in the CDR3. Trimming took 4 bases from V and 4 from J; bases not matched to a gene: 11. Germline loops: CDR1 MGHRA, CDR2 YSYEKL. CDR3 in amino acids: CASSLGGGRGGTGELFF. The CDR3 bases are TGCGCCAGCAGCCTGGGCGGGGGGCGCGGAGGCACCGGGGAGCTGTTTTTT.

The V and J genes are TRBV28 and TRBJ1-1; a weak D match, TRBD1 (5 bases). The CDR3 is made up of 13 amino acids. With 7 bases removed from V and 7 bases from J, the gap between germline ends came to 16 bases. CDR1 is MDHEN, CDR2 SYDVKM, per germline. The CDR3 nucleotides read TGTGCCAGCATCGCCGGGGGATCGGGTGAAGCTTTCTTT. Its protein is CASIAGGSGEAFF.

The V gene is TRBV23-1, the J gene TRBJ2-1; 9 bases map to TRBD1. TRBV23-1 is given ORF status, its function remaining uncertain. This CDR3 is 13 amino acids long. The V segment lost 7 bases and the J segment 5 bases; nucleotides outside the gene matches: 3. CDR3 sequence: CASTGTGNNEQFF. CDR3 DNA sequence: TGCGCCAGCACCGGGACAGGGAACAATGAGCAGTTCTTC.

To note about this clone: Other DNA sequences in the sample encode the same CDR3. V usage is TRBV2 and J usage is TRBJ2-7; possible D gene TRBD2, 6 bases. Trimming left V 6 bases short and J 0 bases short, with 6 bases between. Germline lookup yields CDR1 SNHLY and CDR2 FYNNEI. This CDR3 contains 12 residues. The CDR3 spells CASRGGSYEQYF. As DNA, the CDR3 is TGTGCCAGCAGGGGGGGCTCCTACGAGCAGTACTTC.

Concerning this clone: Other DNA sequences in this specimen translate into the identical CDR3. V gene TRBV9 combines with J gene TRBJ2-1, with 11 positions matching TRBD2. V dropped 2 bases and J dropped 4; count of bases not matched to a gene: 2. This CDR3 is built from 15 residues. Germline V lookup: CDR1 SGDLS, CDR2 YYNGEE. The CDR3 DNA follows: TGTGCCAGCAGCGTTTCTAGCGGGAGGTACAATGAGCAGTTCTTC. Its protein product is CASSVSSGRYNEQFF.

The CDR3 nucleotides are TGTGCCAGTAGTGAGGGACGGAGCGGCGCTGAAGCTTTCTTT. Translated: CASSEGRSGAEAFF. This chain connects TRBV19 to TRBJ1-1; D is possibly TRBD1 (5 bases). The CDR3 contains 14 residues. Germline V gene sequence: CDR1 LNHDA, CDR2 SQIVND (reference sequence). V lost 5 bases and J 6 bases, leaving 16 bases between the germline ends.

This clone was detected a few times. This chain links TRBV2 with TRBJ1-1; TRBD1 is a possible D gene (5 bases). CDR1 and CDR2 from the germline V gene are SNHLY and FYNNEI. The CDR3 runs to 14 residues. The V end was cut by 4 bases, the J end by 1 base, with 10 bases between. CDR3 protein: CASSAQGKNTEAFF. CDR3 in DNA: TGTGCCAGCAGTGCCCAGGGCAAGAACACTGAAGCTTTCTTT.

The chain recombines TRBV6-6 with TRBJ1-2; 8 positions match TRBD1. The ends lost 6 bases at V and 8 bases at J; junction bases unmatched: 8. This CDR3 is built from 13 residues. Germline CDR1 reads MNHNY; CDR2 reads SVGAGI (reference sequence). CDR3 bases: TGTGCCAGCAGCGATAGACAGGGGTACGGCTACACCTTC. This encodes CASSDRQGYGYTF.

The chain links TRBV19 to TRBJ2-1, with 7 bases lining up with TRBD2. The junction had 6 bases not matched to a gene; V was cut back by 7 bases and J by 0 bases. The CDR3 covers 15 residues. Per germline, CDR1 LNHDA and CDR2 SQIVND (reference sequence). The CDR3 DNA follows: TGTGCCAGTACCCTTGGGGGGGGCTCCTACAATGAGCAGTTCTTC. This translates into CASTLGGGSYNEQFF.

DNA for the CDR3: TGCGCCAGCAGCTTCCCCAGGGTCGGGGGAAACACTGAAGCTTTCTTT. Its translation: CASSFPRVGGNTEAFF. The chain links TRBV5-1 to TRBJ1-1; D possibly corresponds to TRBD1 (5 bases). The CDR3 extends over 16 amino acids. V lost 2 bases and J lost 2, with 16 bases in between. CDR1 is SGHRS, CDR2 YFSETQ, per germline.

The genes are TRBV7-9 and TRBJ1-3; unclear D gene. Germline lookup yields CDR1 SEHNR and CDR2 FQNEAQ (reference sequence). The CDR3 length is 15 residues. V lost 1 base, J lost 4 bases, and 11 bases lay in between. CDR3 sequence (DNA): TGTGCCAGCAGCTTAGGGGCAGCAGCGGGAAACACCATATATTTT. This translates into CASSLGAAAGNTIYF.

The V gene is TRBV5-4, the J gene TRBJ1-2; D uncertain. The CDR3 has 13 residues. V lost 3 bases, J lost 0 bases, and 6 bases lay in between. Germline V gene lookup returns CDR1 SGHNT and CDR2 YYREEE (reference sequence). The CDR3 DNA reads TGTGCCAGCAGCTCCGACCCTAACTATGGCTACACCTTC. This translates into CASSSDPNYGYTF.

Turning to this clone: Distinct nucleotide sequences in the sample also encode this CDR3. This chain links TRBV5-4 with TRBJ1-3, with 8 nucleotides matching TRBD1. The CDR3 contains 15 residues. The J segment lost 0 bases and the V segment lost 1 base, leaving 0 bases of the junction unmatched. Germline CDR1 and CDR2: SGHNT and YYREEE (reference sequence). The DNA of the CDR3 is TGTGCCAGCAGCTTGACAGGGGGCTCTGGAAACACCATATATTTT. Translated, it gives CASSLTGGSGNTIYF.